The rows below give T cell receptor beta chains drawn from one sample of a study of CD8 T cells in Susac syndrome. Using its own MiXCR run on the immunoSEQ multiplex PCR reads, TCRdb lists one record per CDR3 protein. The data contain about 200,000 distinct CDR3 sequences, 90% to 95% of them singletons. Input material: CD4+ T cells from PBMCs. The source is a human donor with Susac syndrome. The CDR3 runs from the conserved cysteine through the conserved F or W. Fields, in order: D gene, clone size, V gene, J gene, CDR3 DNA, CDR3 protein. The D gene is left open where the match is weak. The size field is filled for only some rows; it gives once, few, many or a size class.

TRBD1	once	TRBV5-6	TRBJ1-2	TGTGCCAGCAGCTTGGGCGGACAGGGCGGCTATGGCTACACCTTC	CASSLGGQGGYGYTF
-	-	TRBV11-2	TRBJ2-1	TGTGCCAGCAACCCTGGGTTAAATGAGCAGTTCTTC	CASNPGLNEQFF
-	-	TRBV6-6	TRBJ2-5	TGTGCCAGCACCAAAGGTAGCTTGGAGACCCAGTACTTC	CASTKGSLETQYF
-	-	TRBV6-1	TRBJ2-7	TGTGCCAGCAGTGACTTAGACGGAACCTACGAGCAGTACTTC	CASSDLDGTYEQYF
TRBD2	once	TRBV6-1	TRBJ2-5	TGTGCCAGCAGATCGTGGTCCAGCGGGGGGGAAGAGACCCAGTACTTC	CASRSWSSGGEETQYF
-	once	TRBV29-1	TRBJ2-1	TGCAGCGGAGGCTTACGGGGTGGGGAGGACAATGAGCAGTTCTTC	CSGGLRGGEDNEQFF
-	once	TRBV20-1	TRBJ2-1	TGCAGTGCAAAGGTTCCGGGACTGATTTACAATGAGCAGTTCTTC	CSAKVPGLIYNEQFF
TRBD2	few	TRBV3-1	TRBJ2-1	TGTGCCAGCAGCCAACTAGCGGGGGAGTACAATGAGCAGTTCTTC	CASSQLAGEYNEQFF
-	-	TRBV5-1	TRBJ2-7	TGCGCCAGCAGCCCCCGGGGGACAGCCTATTTGCAGTACTTC	CASSPRGTAYLQYF
TRBD2	-	TRBV4-1	TRBJ2-1	TGCGCCAGCAGTCGGACAGGGACTAGCGGGTACAATGAGCAGTTCTTC	CASSRTGTSGYNEQFF
TRBD2	-	TRBV4-2	TRBJ2-5	TGTGCCAGCAGCCAAAGAGGACTAGCGGGAGGAGAGACCCAGTACTTC	CASSQRGLAGGETQYF
-	few	TRBV12-3/TRBV12-4	TRBJ2-7	TGTGCCAGCAGGAGGAACTCCTACGAGCAGTACTTC	CASRRNSYEQYF
-	-	TRBV29-1	TRBJ2-1	TGCAGCGTTGAAGTATACAATGAGCAGTTCTTC	CSVEVYNEQFF
-	-	TRBV7-3	TRBJ2-3	TGTGCCAGCAGCCCGGGGTCTAGCGTAAATACGCAGTATTTT	CASSPGSSVNTQYF
-	-	TRBV15	TRBJ2-1	TGTGCCACCAGCAGAGGAGGGGATCACAATGAGCAGTTCTTC	CATSRGGDHNEQFF
-	-	TRBV14	TRBJ1-4	TGTGCCAGCAGCCAGAGGGCAGCTAATGAAAAACTGTTTTTT	CASSQRAANEKLFF
-	-	TRBV18	TRBJ1-6	TGTGCCAGCTCACCTGAGGGGCCAGTGAATTCACCCCTCCACTTT	CASSPEGPVNSPLHF
-	-	TRBV28	TRBJ1-1	TGTGCCAGCAGTTTTAGGGGAGTTGAAGCTTTCTTT	CASSFRGVEAFF
-	-	TRBV5-4	TRBJ2-3	TGTGCCAGCAGCTTGGATTCCCATAGCACAGATACGCAGTATTTT	CASSLDSHSTDTQYF
-	-	TRBV5-4	TRBJ1-1	TGTGCCAGCAGCCCACATCAGAGGGACACTGAAGCTTTCTTT	CASSPHQRDTEAFF
-	once	TRBV18	TRBJ2-1	TGTGCCAGCTCACCCCCTTTTGCGGCAAACCCCTACAATGAGCAGTTCTTC	CASSPPFAANPYNEQFF
TRBD1	-	TRBV15	TRBJ1-4	TGTGCCACCAGCAGAGGGGACAGGGCAAATGAAAAACTGTTTTTT	CATSRGDRANEKLFF
-	-	TRBV5-6	TRBJ2-1	TGTGCCAGCAGCCAAACGTCGGGATGGGGCAATGAGCAGTTCTTC	CASSQTSGWGNEQFF
-	-	TRBV5-1	TRBJ2-6	TGCGCCAGCAGCCACACAAGGAACTCTGGGGCCAACGTCCTGACTTTC	CASSHTRNSGANVLTF
-	-	TRBV27	TRBJ2-2	TGTGCCAGCAGTCGACAGAACACCGGGGAGCTGTTTTTT	CASSRQNTGELFF
-	once	TRBV7-9	TRBJ2-1	TGTGCCAGCAGCTTAGGGTGGAGCTCCTACAATGAGCAGTTCTTC	CASSLGWSSYNEQFF
-	-	TRBV3-1	TRBJ1-1	TGTGCCAGCAGCCAAGAGGGTAACACTGAAGCTTTCTTT	CASSQEGNTEAFF
-	-	TRBV27	TRBJ2-2	TGTGCCAGCAGTTTGGTCGGGACGGCACCCGGGGAGCTGTTTTTT	CASSLVGTAPGELFF
-	-	TRBV30	TRBJ2-7	TGTGCCTGGAGCCCCTTTGGATGGAACTCCTACGAGCAGTACTTC	CAWSPFGWNSYEQYF
TRBD2	-	TRBV20-1	TRBJ2-5	TGCAGTGCTAGGGTACTCGGACTAGCGGGGGGTTTGGAGACCCAGTACTTC	CSARVLGLAGGLETQYF
-	-	TRBV19	TRBJ2-3	TGTGCCAGTAACGAGGGCAGGGTGGGAGATACGCAGTATTTT	CASNEGRVGDTQYF
TRBD1	-	TRBV5-1	TRBJ1-1	TGCGCCAGCAGTCGACAGGGGGCTCCTGAAGCTTTCTTT	CASSRQGAPEAFF
TRBD1	-	TRBV29-1	TRBJ2-1	TGCAGCGTTGAAGATCCTCGGGACAGGTCGAGCGCACTCTTCGTCAATGAGCAGTTCTTC	CSVEDPRDRSSALFVNEQFF
TRBD2	-	TRBV28	TRBJ2-7	TGTGCCAGCAGTCAAATCGCTAGCGGGAGGAATGAGCAGTACTTC	CASSQIASGRNEQYF
TRBD1	-	TRBV7-3	TRBJ1-2	TGTGCCAGCAGCCCCGGGACAGGGCGGAGTGGCTACACCTTC	CASSPGTGRSGYTF
-	-	TRBV4-1	TRBJ1-1	TGCGCCAGCAGCCAACCAGGTAGAGGAACTGAAGCTTTCTTT	CASSQPGRGTEAFF
TRBD1	-	TRBV5-1	TRBJ1-1	TGCGCCAGCAGCTTGGAGTCCCGGGACAGGGAAGCTTTCTTT	CASSLESRDREAFF
-	-	TRBV5-6	TRBJ1-4	TGTGCCAGCAGCTCACGACAGGCCTGGGGTAATGAAAAACTGTTTTTT	CASSSRQAWGNEKLFF
TRBD2	once	TRBV5-1	TRBJ2-2	TGCGCCAGCAGCGCAGGGACTAGCCAGAACACCGGGGAGCTGTTTTTT	CASSAGTSQNTGELFF
-	-	TRBV19	TRBJ1-2	TGTGCCAGTAGTGTGGGACACAAGGCTGGCTACACCTTC	CASSVGHKAGYTF
TRBD2	-	TRBV3-1	TRBJ2-1	TGTGCCAGCAGCCCCGGGGGGGGGCCTAGGCAGTTCTTC	CASSPGGGPRQFF
TRBD1	-	TRBV19	TRBJ1-5	TGTGCCAGTAGTCCAACAGGGGCTCGGCAGCCCCAGCATTTT	CASSPTGARQPQHF
TRBD2	once	TRBV7-3	TRBJ2-3	TGTGCCAGCACGTGCGGGGGGGACTCATCCTATCTCACAGATACGCAGTATTTT	CASTCGGDSSYLTDTQYF
TRBD2	-	TRBV25-1	TRBJ2-3	TGTGCCAGCAGTCAACCTAGCGGGAGCGCAGATACGCAGTATTTT	CASSQPSGSADTQYF
-	-	TRBV6-1	TRBJ2-7	TGTGCCAGCAGTGGAGGGGCGGCTAGCGACTCCTACGAGCAGTACTTC	CASSGGAASDSYEQYF
TRBD2	-	TRBV6-5	TRBJ2-1	TGTGCCAGCAGTTACGCTAGGACTAGCTTTTCCTACAATGAGCAGTTCTTC	CASSYARTSFSYNEQFF
TRBD1	-	TRBV27	TRBJ1-5	TGTGCCACCGACCCGGACAGGGAACGGAACCAGCCCCAGCATTTT	CATDPDRERNQPQHF
-	-	TRBV3-1	TRBJ2-1	TGTGCCAGCAGCCAAGAAATTTCGGTCAGGGTGTCGCAGTTCTTC	CASSQEISVRVSQFF